Listed below are T cell receptor beta chains from one sample, sequenced in a study of blood T cells in healthy people across ages. Using its own MiXCR run on the 5' RACE reads, TCRdb lists one record per CDR3 protein. The sample lists approximately 800,000 distinct CDR3 sequences, 60% to 80% occurring once. Sequences were obtained from blood. These receptors were collected from a man aged 25 to 45 in good health. Each CDR3 is given with its conserved first and last residue. A D gene is named only where the DNA matches it firmly. Size is omitted from some rows. Given values are once, few, many or a class for expanded clones.

j_call clone_size v_call d_call cdr3_aa cdr3_nt
TRBJ1-6 - TRBV6-1 - CAISEVGNSPLHF TGTGCCATCAGTGAAGTTGGTAATTCACCCCTCCACTTT
TRBJ2-3 - TRBV20-1 TRBD2 CSARDPLAGITDTQYF TGCAGTGCTAGAGACCCCCTAGCGGGGATCACAGATACGCAGTATTTT
TRBJ1-1 few TRBV20-1 - CSARRPGRENTEAFF TGCAGTGCTAGAAGGCCTGGGCGGGAGAACACTGAAGCTTTCTTT
TRBJ2-7 - TRBV7-2 - CASREGPSYEQYF TGTGCCAGCAGAGAAGGACCTTCCTACGAGCAGTACTTC
TRBJ2-1 - TRBV4-1 TRBD2 CASSQATSGVYNEQFF TGCGCCAGCAGCCAAGCGACTAGCGGGGTATACAATGAGCAGTTCTTC
TRBJ2-7 - TRBV20-1 - CSALRTAYEQYF TGCAGTGCCCTGCGGACAGCCTACGAGCAGTACTTC
TRBJ2-2 once TRBV29-1 - CSVGQVPGELFF TGCAGCGTTGGACAGGTCCCCGGGGAGCTGTTTTTT
TRBJ2-1 few TRBV9 - CASSPLGREQFF TGTGCCAGCAGCCCGTTAGGGCGGGAGCAGTTCTTC
TRBJ2-5 - TRBV4-1 - CASSLISGDQETQYF TGCGCCAGCTCCCTGATCTCCGGGGACCAAGAGACCCAGTACTTC
TRBJ1-1 - TRBV7-3 TRBD1 CASSFNTGGTEAFF TGTGCCAGCAGCTTCAATACAGGGGGCACTGAAGCTTTCTTT
TRBJ2-3 - TRBV7-6 TRBD2 CASSSRGGLAGSTDTQYF TGTGCCAGCAGCTCCCGCGGAGGACTAGCGGGGAGCACAGATACGCAGTATTTT
TRBJ2-3 - TRBV20-1 TRBD1 CSASPRDRGADTQYF TGCAGTGCTAGTCCCCGGGACAGGGGGGCAGATACGCAGTATTTT
TRBJ2-5 - TRBV20-1 - CSARHRSGETQYF TGCAGTGCTAGGCACAGGTCTGGGGAGACCCAGTACTTC
TRBJ2-5 - TRBV20-1 TRBD2 CSATRLAGQETQYF TGCAGTGCTACCAGACTAGCGGGACAAGAGACCCAGTACTTC
TRBJ2-6 - TRBV10-3 TRBD1 CAISESGQGVPSGANVLTF TGTGCCATCAGTGAGTCGGGACAGGGGGTCCCCTCTGGGGCCAACGTCCTGACTTTC
TRBJ1-1 - TRBV6-5 - CASSYPRSTEAFF TGTGCCAGCAGTTACCCGAGGTCCACTGAAGCTTTCTTT
TRBJ2-5 - TRBV20-1 TRBD1 CSASLDRGVETQYF TGCAGTGCTAGCCTCGACAGGGGCGTCGAGACCCAGTACTTC
TRBJ2-5 - TRBV20-1 - CSARGGDGGDQETQYF TGCAGTGCTAGGGGGGGAGACGGCGGCGACCAAGAGACCCAGTACTTC
TRBJ1-5 - TRBV7-2 - CASSHGPVGVNQPQHF TGTGCCAGCAGCCACGGACCCGTGGGGGTCAATCAGCCCCAGCATTTT
TRBJ2-5 - TRBV7-3 TRBD1 CASSLTGTGGRETQYF TGTGCCAGCAGCTTAACTGGGACAGGGGGCAGAGAGACCCAGTACTTC
TRBJ2-1 - TRBV3-1 TRBD2 CASSPFTRGGSYNEQFF TGTGCCAGCAGCCCATTTACGCGGGGGGGCTCCTACAATGAGCAGTTCTTC
TRBJ2-5 - TRBV7-8 - CASTDSSRGRQETQYF TGTGCCAGCACCGATAGTTCCCGGGGGCGCCAAGAGACCCAGTACTTC
TRBJ1-2 - TRBV20-1 TRBD1 CSARGTAYYGYTF TGCAGTGCTCGAGGGACAGCCTACTATGGCTACACCTTC
TRBJ1-1 many TRBV7-2 - CASSLVRGAAEAFF TGTGCCAGCAGCTTAGTTCGGGGGGCGGCTGAAGCTTTCTTT
TRBJ2-3 - TRBV14 - CASSQDARTDTQYF TGTGCCAGCAGCCAAGATGCCAGGACAGATACGCAGTATTTT
TRBJ2-3 - TRBV20-1 - CSARYGGARDTQYF TGCAGTGCTCGATACGGAGGGGCGAGAGATACGCAGTATTTT
TRBJ2-3 - TRBV4-3 - CASSQGLADLGPTQYF TGCGCCAGCAGCCAAGGTTTGGCAGACCTCGGGCCTACGCAGTATTTT
TRBJ2-5 - TRBV10-3 TRBD2 CAISDGTSSEYELYF TGTGCCATCAGTGACGGGACTAGCTCTGAATACGAGCTGTACTTC
TRBJ1-3 - TRBV20-1 TRBD1 CSARSGQGRGNTIYF TGCAGTGCTAGGTCGGGACAGGGGCGCGGAAACACCATATATTTT
TRBJ2-7 - TRBV4-3 - CASSAGPGTYEQYF TGCGCCAGCAGTGCCGGGCCGGGAACCTACGAGCAGTACTTC
TRBJ2-7 - TRBV14 - CASSPRGNRDGYEQYF TGTGCCAGCAGCCCCCGTGGGAACAGGGACGGTTACGAGCAGTACTTC
TRBJ1-2 - TRBV10-3 TRBD1 CATNGQDLERGYTF TGTGCCACCAATGGACAGGACTTAGAACGGGGCTACACCTTC
TRBJ1-4 - TRBV4-1 - CASSQLLQGIGVDEKLFF TGCGCCAGCAGCCAACTTTTACAGGGAATAGGGGTCGACGAAAAACTGTTTTTT
TRBJ2-7 - TRBV5-1 - CASSWVRGIDEQYF TGCGCCAGCAGCTGGGTGAGAGGGATCGACGAGCAGTACTTC
TRBJ2-1 - TRBV12-3/TRBV12-4 - CASSPAGTTYNEQFF TGTGCCAGCTCCCCTGCCGGGACAACCTACAATGAGCAGTTCTTC
TRBJ2-4 few TRBV7-9 - CASSLVENIQYF TGTGCCAGCAGCTTAGTTGAGAACATTCAGTACTTC
TRBJ1-1 - TRBV9 TRBD1 CASSPWTGDGAEAFF TGTGCCAGCAGCCCCTGGACAGGGGACGGCGCTGAAGCTTTCTTT
TRBJ2-3 - TRBV5-1 - CASSATRASDTQYF TGCGCCAGCAGCGCTACTAGAGCGTCAGATACGCAGTATTTT
TRBJ2-6 few TRBV29-1 TRBD1 CSVDWTGDSGANVLTF TGCAGCGTTGACTGGACAGGGGACTCTGGGGCCAACGTCCTGACTTTC
TRBJ2-7 few TRBV4-2 - CASSQVGGPGEQYF TGTGCCAGCAGCCAAGTTGGGGGGCCGGGGGAGCAGTACTTC
TRBJ2-5 few TRBV20-1 - CSATGKETQYF TGCAGTGCTACCGGAAAAGAGACCCAGTACTTC
TRBJ2-1 - TRBV7-6 - CASSGGGQGRDEQFF TGTGCCAGCAGCGGGGGGGGGCAGGGGAGGGATGAGCAGTTCTTC
TRBJ2-7 few TRBV29-1 - CSVKGRAETYEQYF TGCAGCGTGAAAGGACGAGCGGAAACCTACGAGCAGTACTTC
TRBJ1-5 once TRBV6-5 TRBD1 CASRRQGKGNQPQHF TGTGCCAGCAGGCGACAGGGGAAGGGCAATCAGCCCCAGCATTTT
TRBJ2-3 - TRBV6-5 TRBD1 CASSSTGPQYF TGTGCCAGCAGTTCGACAGGGCCGCAGTATTTT
TRBJ2-1 - TRBV28 TRBD1 CASNSPGQGKYEQFF TGTGCCAGCAACTCGCCGGGACAGGGAAAATACGAGCAGTTCTTC
TRBJ2-1 - TRBV20-1 TRBD2 CSAFPTSGGSYNEQFF TGCAGTGCTTTTCCGACTAGCGGGGGCTCCTACAATGAGCAGTTCTTC
TRBJ2-5 few TRBV20-1 - CSANLGADQETQYF TGCAGTGCTAACCTGGGGGCAGACCAAGAGACCCAGTACTTC
TRBJ1-4 - TRBV4-1 - CASSLGLGWEKLFF TGCGCCAGCAGCCTGGGCCTGGGGTGGGAAAAACTGTTTTTT
TRBJ1-5 - TRBV21-1 - CASIGQPQHF TGTGCCAGCATAGGTCAGCCCCAGCATTTT
TRBJ2-3 - TRBV6-5 TRBD1 CASSPDRVGDTQYF TGTGCCAGCAGCCCCGACAGGGTGGGGGATACGCAGTATTTT
TRBJ1-6 - TRBV20-1 - CSAGRRGFSYNSPLHF TGCAGTGCTGGTCGTCGGGGGTTCTCCTATAATTCACCCCTCCACTTT
TRBJ2-5 - TRBV4-2 - CASSQDYSGGARGETQYF TGTGCCAGCAGCCAAGATTATTCGGGCGGGGCGAGGGGGGAGACCCAGTACTTC